The sequence of this T cell receptor (beta chain) was determined in a study of response to subunit inactivated influenza vaccine. TCRdb called the RT-PCR reads again in MiXCR, with one record for every CDR3 protein. In the table there are under 750,000 distinct CDR3 sequences, approximately 10% of which are singletons. Comments on this clonotype: Its antigen is still unknown.

Study-wide results and caveats: Authors suggested seasonal influenza vaccinations each recruit few new T cells.

This CDR3 has 15 amino acids. V was cut by 5 bases and J by 4 bases, with 17 bases left in between. This chain joins TRBV12-3 or TRBV12-4 and TRBJ2-5, with D possibly being TRBD1 or TRBD2 (6 bases each). The source is a man aged 50 or older who received an inactivated influenza vaccine. The source was PBMCs from blood, collected on the day of vaccination. The CDR3 sequence: CASSPTWGARETQYF. The DNA of the CDR3 is TGTGCCAGCAGTCCAACTTGGGGGGCTCGAGAGACCCAGTACTTC.